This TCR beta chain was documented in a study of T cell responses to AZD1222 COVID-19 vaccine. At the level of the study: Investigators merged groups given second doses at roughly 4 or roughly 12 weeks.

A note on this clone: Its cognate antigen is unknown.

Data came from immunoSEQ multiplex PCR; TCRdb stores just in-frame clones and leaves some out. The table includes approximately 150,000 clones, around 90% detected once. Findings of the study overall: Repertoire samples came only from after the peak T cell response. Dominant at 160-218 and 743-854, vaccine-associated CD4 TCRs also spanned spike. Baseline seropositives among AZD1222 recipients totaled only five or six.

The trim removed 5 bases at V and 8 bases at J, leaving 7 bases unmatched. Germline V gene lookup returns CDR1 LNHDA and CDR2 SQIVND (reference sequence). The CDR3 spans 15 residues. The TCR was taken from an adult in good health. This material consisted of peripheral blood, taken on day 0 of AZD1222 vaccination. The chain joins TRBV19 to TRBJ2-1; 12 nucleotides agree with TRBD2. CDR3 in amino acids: CASSLGLAGRYEQFF. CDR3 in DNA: TGTGCCAGTAGTCTTGGACTAGCGGGAAGGTATGAGCAGTTCTTC.